One and the same sample provided the 25 T cell receptor beta chains below, sequenced in a study of blood T cell repertoires in COVID-19. The method was immunoSEQ multiplex PCR; TCRdb's version includes in-frame clones alone and lacks a portion of them. The sample lists roughly 320,000 clones; 70% to 90% were seen once. Sequenced material: peripheral blood. These receptors were taken from a woman aged 45-65 years with COVID-19, enrolled during active disease.

The chain links TRBV12-3 or TRBV12-4 to TRBJ1-2; 8 bases agree with TRBD1. V lost 7 bases, J lost 3 bases, and 4 bases stayed unmatched. The CDR3 has 13 amino acids. The DNA for the CDR3 is TGTGCCAGCAAGGGACAGGATTACTATGGCTACACCTTC. Encoded protein: CASKGQDYYGYTF.

The rearrangement joins TRBV4-3 to TRBJ2-1, with D uncertain. Germline V gene sequence: CDR1 LGHNA, CDR2 YSLEER. V shed 4 bases and J shed 10 bases, with 17 bases lying between them. This CDR3 has 14 amino acids. The CDR3 protein is CASSPQFSPSEQFF. The CDR3 coding sequence is TGCGCCAGCAGCCCCCAATTTAGCCCGTCCGAGCAGTTCTTC.

V and J are TRBV4-1 and TRBJ1-2; D is unresolved. V lost 3 bases to trimming and J lost 4 bases, with 9 bases between them. Germline V gene sequence: CDR1 MGHRA, CDR2 YSYEKL. The CDR3 length is 13 residues. CDR3 region: CASSQSTGYGYTF. CDR3 DNA sequence: TGCGCCAGCAGCCAGTCGACGGGCTATGGCTACACCTTC.

The J gene is TRBJ2-1, the V gene TRBV13; TRBD2 matches at 11 bases. This CDR3 has 14 amino acids. Germline trimming cut 5 bases from V and 5 bases from J; bases unmatched to any gene: 2. Looked up from germline, CDR1 is PRHDT and CDR2 is FYEKMQ (reference sequence). This CDR3 reads CASSDSGRDNEQFF. CDR3 nucleotide sequence: TGTGCCAGCAGCGATAGCGGGAGGGACAATGAGCAGTTCTTC.

The chain employs TRBV6-1 and TRBJ2-3; 8 nucleotides align to TRBD2. V was clipped by 3 bases and J by 1 base; unmatched bases: 9. Germline V lookup: CDR1 MNHNS, CDR2 SASEGT. This CDR3 contains 17 residues. The CDR3 sequence: CASSDRIAGKRTDTQYF. The CDR3 DNA reads TGTGCCAGCAGTGACCGAATAGCGGGAAAACGCACAGATACGCAGTATTTT.

DNA of the CDR3: TGTGCCAGCAGCGTAGATTGGGTCGGGAAATACGAGCAGTACTTC. Its protein product is CASSVDWVGKYEQYF. This chain links TRBV9 with TRBJ2-7; a weak D match, TRBD2 (5 bases). CDR1 and CDR2 from the germline V gene are SGDLS and YYNGEE. The CDR3 totals 15 residues. V dropped 0 bases and J dropped 4 bases, with 14 bases sitting between them.

This clone was found once. The J gene is TRBJ2-1, the V gene TRBV3-1 (or the pseudogene TRBV3-2); weak D call: TRBD1 (6 bases). This CDR3 spans 17 amino acids. The germline gives CDR1 LGHDT, CDR2 YNNKEL (reference sequence). V lost 0 bases, J lost 6 bases, and 18 bases lay in between. The CDR3 spells CASSQEALGQYLNEQFF. In DNA form, the CDR3 reads TGTGCCAGCAGCCAAGAGGCCCTCGGACAGTATCTCAATGAGCAGTTCTTC.

The CDR3 nucleotides are TGTGCCAGCAGCGAGACAGGGGGCTTAAATGAGCAGTTCTTC. It yields the protein CASSETGGLNEQFF. The chain joins TRBV11-3 to TRBJ2-1; 10 bases are shared with TRBD1. The J segment lost 7 bases and the V segment lost 5 bases, leaving 5 bases of the junction unmatched. Germline CDR1 is SGHNT and CDR2 is YENEEA. This CDR3 comprises 14 residues.

The V gene is TRBV2, the J gene TRBJ2-3; 7 bases are a match to TRBD2. Germline loops: CDR1 SNHLY, CDR2 FYNNEI. The CDR3 totals 13 residues. Losses at the gene ends were 5 bases for V and 2 bases for J; bases not matched to a gene: 1. CDR3 loop: CASSTSVTDTQYF. CDR3 DNA: TGTGCCAGCAGTACTAGCGTCACAGATACGCAGTATTTT. The complete variable domain, with remaining parts taken from reference TRBV2 and TRBJ2-3, reads EPEVTQTPSHQVTQMGQEVILRCVPISNHLYFYWYRQILGQKVEFLVSFYNNEISEKSEIFDDQFSVERPDGSNFTLKIRSTKLEDSAMYFCASSTSVTDTQYFGPGTRLTVL.

This clone was seen only once. The chain employs TRBV10-3 and TRBJ1-3; D is possibly TRBD1 (6 bases). The V gene lost 6 bases and the J gene lost 1 base, with 13 bases spanning the gap. Germline V gene data show CDR1 as ENHRY and CDR2 as SYGVKD. The CDR3 is made up of 15 amino acids. The CDR3 sequence is CAIRGVTGSGNTIYF. The DNA for the CDR3 is TGTGCCATCAGGGGGGTGACAGGATCTGGAAACACCATATATTTT.

This chain connects TRBV7-2 to TRBJ2-1, with TRBD2 identical over 11 bases. V shed 3 bases, J shed 3 bases, and the junction held 4 bases outside the gene matches. The CDR3 has 16 residues. Germline loops: CDR1 SGHTA, CDR2 FQGNSA. The CDR3, as DNA: TGTGCCAGCAGCTTCAAAGGGACTAGCGGCTACAATGAGCAGTTCTTC. This encodes CASSFKGTSGYNEQFF.

CDR3 sequence reads: CASSTGRGPYEQYF. The CDR3 DNA reads TGTGCCAGTAGTACCGGCAGGGGGCCCTACGAGCAGTACTTC. The V call is TRBV19, the J call TRBJ2-7, with 8 bases that match TRBD1. Germline trimming cut 4 bases from V and 2 bases from J; bases unmatched to any gene: 4. In germline, CDR1 is LNHDA, CDR2 SQIVND (reference sequence). The CDR3 length is 14 residues.

The chain joins TRBV2 to TRBJ1-4; D unresolved. V was shortened by 5 bases and J by 3 bases, with 16 bases between the two germline ends. The CDR3 has 16 amino acids. Germline assignment: CDR1 SNHLY and CDR2 FYNNEI. The CDR3 reads CASSFNSISANEKLFF. The CDR3 DNA reads as TGTGCCAGCAGTTTTAACAGCATCTCGGCTAATGAAAAACTGTTTTTT. The full variable domain, completed using reference TRBV2 and TRBJ1-4, is EPEVTQTPSHQVTQMGQEVILRCVPISNHLYFYWYRQILGQKVEFLVSFYNNEISEKSEIFDDQFSVERPDGSNFTLKIRSTKLEDSAMYFCASSFNSISANEKLFFGSGTQLSVL.

The chain has TRBV10-3 and TRBJ2-7; the D gene is possibly TRBD2 (6 bases). This CDR3 has 15 amino acids. V was pared by 2 bases and J by 3 bases, with 14 bases between. The germline V gene encodes CDR1 ENHRY and CDR2 SYGVKD. For the CDR3, the DNA is TGTGCCATCAGTGAGAGCGCTAGCGCTAACTACGAGCAGTACTTC. Protein product: CAISESASANYEQYF.

CDR3 nucleotides: TGTGCCAGCTCCATAACACAGGGGAGGATTAATGAAAAACTGTTTTTT. Translation gives CASSITQGRINEKLFF. This chain joins TRBV18 and TRBJ1-4; TRBD1 agrees at 7 bases. Germline V lookup: CDR1 KGHSH, CDR2 LQKENI. The length of the CDR3 is 16 residues. Germline trimming cut 6 bases from V and 4 bases from J; bases unmatched to any gene: 11. Based on the CDR3 plus reference TRBV18 and TRBJ1-4, the full variable domain is NAGVMQNPRHLVRRRGQEARLRCSPMKGHSHVYWYRQLPEEGLKFMVYLQKENIIDESGMPKERFSAEFPKEGPSILRIQQVVRGDSAAYFCASSITQGRINEKLFFGSGTQLSVL.

The gene calls are TRBV7-2 and TRBJ1-2; 8 bases are shared with TRBD1. Germline V gene lookup returns CDR1 SGHTA and CDR2 FQGNSA. The CDR3 loop spans 13 amino acids. V lost 6 bases, J lost 7 bases, and 7 bases stayed unmatched. DNA for the CDR3: TGTGCCAGCAGGCTACAGGGGGACTTTGGCTACACCTTC. Residues: CASRLQGDFGYTF.

This clone occurred once. J is TRBJ1-2 and V is TRBV2; 9 bases map to TRBD1. V trimming: 5 bases; J trimming: 4 bases; junction bases outside the gene matches: 14. This CDR3 comprises 17 residues. In germline, CDR1 is SNHLY, CDR2 FYNNEI. In DNA, the CDR3 is TGTGCCAGCAGTCCCGGGACAGGGAACGCTAGGAGCTATGGCTACACCTTC. This codes for CASSPGTGNARSYGYTF.

This clone appeared a single time. V and J are TRBV5-1 and TRBJ2-7, with 8 bases identical to TRBD1. V lost 4 bases and J lost 1; bases outside the gene matches: 10. CDR3 length: 16 residues. The germline V gene has CDR1 SGHRS and CDR2 YFSETQ. For the CDR3, the DNA is TGCGCCAGCAGCCGTTTAGACAGGGGCTATTCCTACGAGCAGTACTTC. This gives the protein CASSRLDRGYSYEQYF.

In this sample, this clone turned up a few times. The rearrangement uses TRBV10-3 and TRBJ2-7; 7 bases fit TRBD2. The germline V gene has CDR1 ENHRY and CDR2 SYGVKD. The V segment lost 0 bases and the J segment 0 bases; nucleotides outside the gene matches: 2. The length of the CDR3 is 15 residues. CDR3 nucleotides: TGTGCCATCAGTGAGTCTGGCGGGAGCTCCTACGAGCAGTACTTC. Protein sequence: CAISESGGSSYEQYF.

This chain joins TRBV19 and TRBJ1-1; D perhaps matches TRBD1 (5 bases). V lost 4 bases, J lost 0 bases, and 12 bases lay in between. CDR1 LNHDA and CDR2 SQIVND come from the germline V gene (reference sequence). This CDR3 spans 15 amino acids. The CDR3: CASSRGDRMNTEAFF. The CDR3 DNA is TGTGCCAGTAGTAGGGGGGACCGAATGAACACTGAAGCTTTCTTT.

This CDR3 is CASSITTGATDTQYF. The CDR3, as DNA: TGTGCCAGTAGTATAACGACTGGGGCCACAGATACGCAGTATTTT. The chain couples TRBV19 to TRBJ2-3; D might be TRBD1 (5 bases). Germline CDR1 LNHDA, CDR2 SQIVND (reference sequence). V lost 2 bases to trimming and J lost 2 bases, with 11 bases between them. This CDR3 region has 15 residues. Full variable domain (remainder filled in from reference TRBV19 and TRBJ2-3): DGGITQSPKYLFRKEGQNVTLSCEQNLNHDAMYWYRQDPGQGLRLIYYSQIVNDFQKGDIAEGYSVSREKKESFPLTVTSAQKNPTAFYLCASSITTGATDTQYFGPGTRLTVL.

The V call is TRBV27, the J call TRBJ2-3; D uncertain. Trimming took 3 bases from V and 4 from J, leaving 14 bases between them. This CDR3 is built from 15 residues. CDR1 is MNHEY and CDR2 is SMNVEV in the germline V gene (reference sequence). The CDR3 nucleotides read TGTGCCAGCAGTTTTAGTCTTCATGATCCAGATACGCAGTATTTT. Amino acids: CASSFSLHDPDTQYF.

The chain recombines TRBV4-1 with TRBJ2-7, with D unclear. CDR1 MGHRA and CDR2 YSYEKL come from the germline V gene. The CDR3 is 13 residues long. V dropped 0 bases and J dropped 0 bases, with 3 bases sitting between them. This chain's CDR3 is CASSQDSSYEQYF. DNA of the CDR3: TGCGCCAGCAGCCAAGACAGCTCCTACGAGCAGTACTTC.

The gene calls are TRBV7-2 and TRBJ2-1; 8 bases are a match to TRBD2. CDR3 length equals 15 residues. The germline gives CDR1 SGHTA, CDR2 FQGNSA. V lost 6 bases, J lost 7 bases, and 11 bases stayed unmatched. CDR3 residues: CASRPPGTRGNEQFF. CDR3 in DNA: TGTGCCAGCAGGCCTCCCGGGACTAGAGGGAATGAGCAGTTCTTC.

The chain joins TRBV24-1 to TRBJ2-1, with 8 bases that match TRBD2. V dropped 10 bases and J dropped 0; count of bases not matched to a gene: 4. Germline values: CDR1 KGHDR, CDR2 SFDVKD. This CDR3 comprises 14 residues. For the CDR3, the DNA is TGTGCCACAAGTCTAGCGGGCTCCTACAATGAGCAGTTCTTC. Protein product: CATSLAGSYNEQFF.